The 8 T cell receptor beta chains below were found in one sample sequenced in a study of T cell clones after liver transplantation. Sequencing used immunoSEQ multiplex PCR; TCRdb keeps in-frame clones, though not all of them. This table has around 76,000 clones, over 70% appearing once. This material consisted of CD4+ T cells from blood, taken 12 months after liver transplant. All receptors derive from a human patient who received a liver transplant. The graft donor may have given rise to some T cells.

The V call is TRBV7-9, the J call TRBJ2-5; 8 nucleotides line up with TRBD2. Germline CDR1 and CDR2: SEHNR and FQNEAQ (reference sequence). The CDR3 runs to 15 residues. Trimming at V came to 1 base and at J to 5 bases, leaving 6 bases not matched to a gene. The CDR3 region has the DNA TGTGCCAGCAGCTTAGAGGGCGGGAGGTGGGAGACCCAGTACTTC. The encoded protein is CASSLEGGRWETQYF. Supplemented by reference TRBV7-9 and TRBJ2-5, the full variable domain reads DTGVSQNPRHKITKRGQNVTFRCDPISEHNRLYWYRQTLGQGPEFLTYFQNEAQLEKSRLLSDRFSAERPKGSFSTLEIQRTEQGDSAMYLCASSLEGGRWETQYFGPGTRLLVL.

J is TRBJ2-7 and V is TRBV28; the D call may be TRBD1 or TRBD2 (5 bases each). Per the germline V gene, CDR1 is MDHEN and CDR2 is SYDVKM. This CDR3 spans 15 amino acids. V was pared by 5 bases and J by 0 bases, with 14 bases between. CDR3 in amino acids: CASSLWDESSYEQYF. CDR3 nucleotide sequence: TGTGCCAGCAGTCTCTGGGACGAAAGCTCCTACGAGCAGTACTTC. Full variable domain (missing parts from reference TRBV28 and TRBJ2-7): DVKVTQSSRYLVKRTGEKVFLECVQDMDHENMFWYRQDPGLGLRLIYFSYDVKMKEKGDIPEGYSVSREKKERFSLILESASTNQTSMYLCASSLWDESSYEQYFGPGTRLTVT.

The V call is TRBV6-6, the J call TRBJ2-7, with 13 bases that match TRBD2. The germline V gene encodes CDR1 MNHNY and CDR2 SVGAGI (reference sequence). The CDR3 runs 15 residues. J gave up 3 bases and V 8 bases, and 7 bases lay outside the gene matches. Written as DNA, the CDR3 is TGTGCCAGCTACCAGGGACTAGCGGGAATCTACGAGCAGTACTTC. Translating gives CASYQGLAGIYEQYF.

The chain carries TRBV5-5 and TRBJ2-6, with TRBD1 identical over 7 bases. The CDR3 runs 17 residues. Germline CDR1 SGHKS, CDR2 YYEKEE (reference sequence). The V gene end was trimmed by 4 bases and the J gene end by 0 bases; junction bases not matched to a gene: 7. The DNA of the CDR3 is TGTGCCAGCAGCCCACAGGGGATGTTCTCTGGGGCCAACGTCCTGACTTTC. It encodes CASSPQGMFSGANVLTF.

The chain employs TRBV28 and TRBJ2-3; TRBD2 matches 10 bases. Losses at the gene ends were 7 bases for V and 15 bases for J; bases not matched to a gene: 13. In germline, CDR1 is MDHEN, CDR2 SYDVKM. The CDR3 consists of 13 residues. The CDR3 loop reads CASNPGTSDRGYF. As DNA, the CDR3 is TGTGCCAGCAATCCCGGGACTAGCGACCGGGGATATTTT.

A few counts support this clone. The chain links TRBV6-6 to TRBJ2-7, with D unclear. The germline V gene has CDR1 MNHNY and CDR2 SVGAGI (reference sequence). The CDR3 extends over 13 amino acids. Trimming cost V 4 bases and J 5 bases, with 12 bases left between them. In DNA, the CDR3 is TGTGCCAGCAGTTGGAACAGCTTAAACGAGCAGTACTTC. This sequence encodes CASSWNSLNEQYF.

The rearrangement links TRBV28 to TRBJ1-3; no reliable D call. CDR1 and CDR2 (germline): MDHEN, SYDVKM. The CDR3 runs to 16 residues. The germline V and J ends were trimmed by 6 bases and 4 bases, with 19 bases remaining between them. Written as DNA, the CDR3 is TGTGCCAGCAGCCGATGGGCGACCAGAGGAGGAAACACCATATATTTT. This codes for CASSRWATRGGNTIYF.

The rearrangement uses TRBV28 and TRBJ2-6, with no clear D. There are 14 residues in the CDR3. Germline-derived CDR1 and CDR2 are MDHEN and SYDVKM. V was clipped by 6 bases and J by 4 bases, with 10 bases between them. CDR3 coding DNA: TGTGCCAGCAGCTGGGTTGGAGGGGCCAACGTCCTGACTTTC. This gives the protein CASSWVGGANVLTF.